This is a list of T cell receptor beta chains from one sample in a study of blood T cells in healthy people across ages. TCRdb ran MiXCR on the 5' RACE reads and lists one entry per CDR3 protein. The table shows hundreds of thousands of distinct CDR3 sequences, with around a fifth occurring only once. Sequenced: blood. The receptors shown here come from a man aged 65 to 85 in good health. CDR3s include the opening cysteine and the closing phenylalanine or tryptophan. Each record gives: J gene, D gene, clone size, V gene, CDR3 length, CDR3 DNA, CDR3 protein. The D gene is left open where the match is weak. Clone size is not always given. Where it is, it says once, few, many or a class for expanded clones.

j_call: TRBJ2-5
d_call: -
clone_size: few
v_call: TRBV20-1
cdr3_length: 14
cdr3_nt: TGCAGTGCTAGGCCCTTGCTGGCTAGCGAGACCCAGTACTTC
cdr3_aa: CSARPLLASETQYF

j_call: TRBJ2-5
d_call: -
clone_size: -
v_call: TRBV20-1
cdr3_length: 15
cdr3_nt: TGCAGTGCTAGAGATAAGGGACTGTACCAAGAGACCCAGTACTTC
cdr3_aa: CSARDKGLYQETQYF

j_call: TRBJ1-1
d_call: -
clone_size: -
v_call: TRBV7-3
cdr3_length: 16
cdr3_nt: TGTGCCAGCAGCCCTTGGGTCGAGGGTATGAACACTGAAGCTTTCTTT
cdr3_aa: CASSPWVEGMNTEAFF

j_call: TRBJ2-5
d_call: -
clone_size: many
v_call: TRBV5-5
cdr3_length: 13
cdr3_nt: TGTGCCAGCAGCTTTAGTGACCAAGAGACCCAGTACTTC
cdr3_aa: CASSFSDQETQYF

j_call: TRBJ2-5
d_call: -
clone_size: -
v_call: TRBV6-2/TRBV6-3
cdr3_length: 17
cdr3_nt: TGTGCCAGCAGTTACGCTTTTAGCGTGGCAGGGTCGGAGACCCAGTACTTC
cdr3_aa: CASSYAFSVAGSETQYF

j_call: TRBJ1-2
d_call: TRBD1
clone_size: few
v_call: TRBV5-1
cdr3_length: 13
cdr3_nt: TGCGCCAGCAGACTCGACAGGGTCTCTGGCTACACCTTC
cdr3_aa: CASRLDRVSGYTF

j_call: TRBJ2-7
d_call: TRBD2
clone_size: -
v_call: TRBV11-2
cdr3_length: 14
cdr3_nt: TGTGCCAGCAACCGGGGACTAGCTTCAGGGGAGCAGTACTTC
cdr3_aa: CASNRGLASGEQYF

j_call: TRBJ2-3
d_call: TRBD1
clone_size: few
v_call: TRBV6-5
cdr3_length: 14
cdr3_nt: TGTGCCAGCAGGAGGACAGGGAGCACAGATACGCAGTATTTT
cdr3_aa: CASRRTGSTDTQYF

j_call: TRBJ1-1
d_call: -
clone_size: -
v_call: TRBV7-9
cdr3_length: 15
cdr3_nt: TGTGCCAGCAGCGCATCCGGCAGGGCGAACACTGAAGCTTTCTTT
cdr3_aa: CASSASGRANTEAFF

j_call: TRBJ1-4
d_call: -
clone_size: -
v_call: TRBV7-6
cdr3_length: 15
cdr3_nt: TGTGCCAGCAGCTTAGTCCGAACAACTAATGAAAAACTGTTTTTT
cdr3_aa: CASSLVRTTNEKLFF

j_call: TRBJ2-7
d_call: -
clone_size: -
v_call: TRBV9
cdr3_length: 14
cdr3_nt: TGTGCCAGCAGTTCCTCGGGACCAGTGGACGAGCAGTACTTC
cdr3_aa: CASSSSGPVDEQYF